This TCR beta chain was identified in a study of Graves' ophthalmopathy and Graves' hyperthyroidism. This clonotype was detected ten times or more. CDR1 LNHDA and CDR2 SQIVND come from the germline V gene (reference sequence). This CDR3 comprises 15 residues. The V gene lost 3 bases and the J gene lost 2 bases, with 14 bases spanning the gap. Hyperthyroidism in these 18- to 65-year-old patients was newly diagnosed, lasting under 2 months. Scientists amplified the TCR beta CDR3 regions from RNA transcripts. The first-round RT-PCR employed HTBI primers together with the Qiagen OneStep RT-PCR kit. A multiplex PCR was then performed as the second round. MiXCR, applied by TCRdb to the multiplex PCR reads, yields one record per CDR3 protein. This sample carries under 20,000 distinct CDR3 sequences, roughly 50% of them seen once, and the ten largest clones take around 25%.

V is TRBV19 and J is TRBJ2-7, with D possibly matching TRBD2 (6 bases). The sample taken for sequencing was peripheral blood. The origin of this receptor is a middle-aged woman with stable Graves' hyperthyroidism. CDR3 DNA: TGTGCCAGTAGTATTAGACTCGGGGGAACCTACGAGCAGTACTTC. Residues: CASSIRLGGTYEQYF.